The present entry profiles one TCR beta chain with its context. Antigen specificity is unknown. The data are from a study of cytomegalovirus exposure and HLA in healthy donors. The study's findings and limits: In vitro assays verified that a few CMV-associated chains recognized CMV antigens specifically. An apparent linkage of common viral pathogens to several of the most significant clusters emerged in a later analysis. Per a later analysis, HLA-associated TCR beta chains showed more clonal expansion than other, equally common TCR beta chains. In an earlier analysis, most TCR beta V segments were productive about 87% or about 30% of the time.

The PCR used 60 Vbeta and 13 Jbeta primers. Profiling relied on immunoSEQ multiplex PCR, and the TCRdb table lists in-frame clones only, not all of them. The sample contains under 250,000 clones, around 80% of which appear only once. This TCR was sampled from a woman in her twenties or thirties in good health and CMV-seropositive. The sequenced sample was PBMCs.

CDR3 region: CASSLGGGLAGELFF. CDR3 bases: TGTGCCAGCAGCTTAGGAGGAGGGTTGGCCGGGGAGCTGTTTTTT. The chain links TRBV7-6 to TRBJ2-2; perhaps TRBD2 as D (6 bases). V lost 1 base and J lost 6, with 12 bases in between. This CDR3 is built from 15 residues. From germline, CDR1 is SGHVS and CDR2 FNYEAQ.